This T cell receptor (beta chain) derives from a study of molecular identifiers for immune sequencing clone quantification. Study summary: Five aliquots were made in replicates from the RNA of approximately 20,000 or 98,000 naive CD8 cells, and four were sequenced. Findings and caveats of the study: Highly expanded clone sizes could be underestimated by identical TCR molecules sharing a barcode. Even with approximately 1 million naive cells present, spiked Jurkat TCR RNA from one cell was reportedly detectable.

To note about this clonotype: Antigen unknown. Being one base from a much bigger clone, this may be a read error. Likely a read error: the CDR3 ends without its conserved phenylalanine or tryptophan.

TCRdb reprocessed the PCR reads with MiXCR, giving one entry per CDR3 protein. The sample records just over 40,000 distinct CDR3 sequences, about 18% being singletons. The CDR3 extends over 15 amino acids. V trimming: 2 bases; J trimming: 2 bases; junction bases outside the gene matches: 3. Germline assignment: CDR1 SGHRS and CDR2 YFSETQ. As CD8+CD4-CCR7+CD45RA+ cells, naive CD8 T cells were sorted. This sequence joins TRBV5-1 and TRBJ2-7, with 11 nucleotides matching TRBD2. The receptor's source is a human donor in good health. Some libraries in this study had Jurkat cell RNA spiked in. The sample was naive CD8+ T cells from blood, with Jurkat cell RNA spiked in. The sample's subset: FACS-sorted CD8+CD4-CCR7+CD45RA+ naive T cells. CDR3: CASSFGTSGAYEQYL. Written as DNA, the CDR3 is TGCGCCAGCAGCTTTGGGACTAGCGGAGCCTACGAGCAGTACCTC.